This TCR beta chain was sequenced during a study of blood T cell repertoires in COVID-19 (dated by TCRdb to 2020 to 2022). General notes on the study: Collaborator samples came from the United States, Italy and Spain and covered acute and convalescent phases of COVID-19. Where available, HLA class I and class II types were obtained from metadata supplied by the sample provider rather than from assay-based typing. The repertoires were made available in a free public database intended to serve as a resource for research on the immune response to SARS-CoV-2. The prospective study material was composed of cDNA or gDNA derived from T cells, B-cell-depleted T cells, or PBMCs. Samples came from the ongoing ImmuneRACE study (first 160 participants) plus 1,254 subjects from 6 global collaborators. Deeply sampled blood TCRbeta repertoires from subjects exposed to, actively infected with, or recovered from COVID-19 were included in the dataset. The sample metadata nearly always contained a de-identified subject ID, COVID-19 status, age in years and sex.

TCRbeta CDR3 regions were amplified from genomic DNA by means of the immunoSEQ Assay, a bias-controlled multiplex PCR. For the original study's pipeline: The number of nucleated cells in each sample was estimated from the amplification of reference gene primers within the assay. To quantify the absolute abundance of each unique TCRbeta CDR3 rearrangement, sequence reads were collapsed and filtered. For each sample, productive Simpson clonality was calculated as the square root of Simpson's diversity index across productive rearrangements. TCRdb holds this immuneACCESS table with in-frame rearrangements only. Some clones are missing; in checked studies, unresolved V genes explain under half, and the rest has no known cause. The V and J calls and clone size are taken from that table; D and trimming were inferred from the DNA. The sample data list around 170,000 clones, and about four fifths of these were observed just once. The ten most abundant clones make up about 6.8% of the sample.

Whole blood was collected in K2EDTA tubes by collaborating institutions according to the institutions' own protocols. For TCRbeta analysis, collaborators shipped samples as frozen whole blood, isolated PBMCs, or DNA extracted from either of those sample types. Unmatched junction bases come to 14, with V trimmed by 4 bases and J by 8 bases. Counted from cysteine to phenylalanine, this CDR3 has 15 amino acids. Here the CDR3 DNA is all that survives: 45 bases in frame from base 1. The CDR1 and CDR2 encoded by the germline V gene are SGHRS and YFSETQ. The investigation overall reported the following: Clinical and demographic metadata were provided uncurated, with the amount varying by source and participant.

In the case of this clone: Which antigen it targets is not known. There are no base qualities to consult, and no much larger clone falls within one base.

Sequencing input: peripheral blood. This chain is built from TRBV5-1 and TRBJ1-2; 7 central bases correspond to TRBD1. This receptor was obtained from a man aged 70 or older with active or convalescent COVID-19. The DNA sequence is as follows: TGCGCCAGCAGCCTTGACAGGGTCCTTCACGGGGGCTACACCTTC. Its protein is CASSLDRVLHGGYTF.